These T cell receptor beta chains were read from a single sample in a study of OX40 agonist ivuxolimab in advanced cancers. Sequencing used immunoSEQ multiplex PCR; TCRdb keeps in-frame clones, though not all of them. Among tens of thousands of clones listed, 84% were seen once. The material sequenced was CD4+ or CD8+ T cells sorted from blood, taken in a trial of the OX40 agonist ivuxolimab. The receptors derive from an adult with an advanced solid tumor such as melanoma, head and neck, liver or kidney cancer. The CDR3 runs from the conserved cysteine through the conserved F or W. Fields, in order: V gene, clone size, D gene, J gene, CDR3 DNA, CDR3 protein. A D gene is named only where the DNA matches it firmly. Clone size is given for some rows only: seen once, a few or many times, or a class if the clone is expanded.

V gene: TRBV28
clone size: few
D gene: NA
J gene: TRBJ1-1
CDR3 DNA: TGTGCCAGCAGTTTCTGGGGGCCAGGAACTGAAGCTTTCTTT
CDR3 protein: CASSFWGPGTEAFF

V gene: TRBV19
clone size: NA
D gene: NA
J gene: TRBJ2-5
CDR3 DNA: TGTGCCAGTAGTCCGGACTCAAGGCACCAAGAGACCCAGTACTTC
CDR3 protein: CASSPDSRHQETQYF

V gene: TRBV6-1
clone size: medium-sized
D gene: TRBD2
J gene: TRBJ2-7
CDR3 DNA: TGTGCCAGCAGTGATCCGGGACTATCCTACGAGCAGTACTTC
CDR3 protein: CASSDPGLSYEQYF

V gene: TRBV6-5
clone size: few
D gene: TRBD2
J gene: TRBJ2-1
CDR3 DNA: TGTGCCAGCAGTTACGGGGCTAGCGGGACCTACAATGAGCAGTTCTTC
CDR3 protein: CASSYGASGTYNEQFF

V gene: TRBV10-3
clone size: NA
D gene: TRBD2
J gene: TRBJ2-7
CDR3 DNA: TGTGCCATCAGTGATCTAACGCCGGGACTAGCGGCCTACGAGCAGTACTTC
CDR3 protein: CAISDLTPGLAAYEQYF

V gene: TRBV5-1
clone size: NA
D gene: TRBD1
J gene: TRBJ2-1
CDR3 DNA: TGCGCCAGCAGCCCAGGGACAGACTCCTACAATGAGCAGTTCTTC
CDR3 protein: CASSPGTDSYNEQFF

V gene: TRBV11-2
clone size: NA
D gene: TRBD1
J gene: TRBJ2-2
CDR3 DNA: TGTGCCAGCAGCTCGACGACAGGGATGGCCGGGGAGCTGTTTTTT
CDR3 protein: CASSSTTGMAGELFF

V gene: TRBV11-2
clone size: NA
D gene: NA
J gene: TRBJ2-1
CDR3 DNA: TGTGCCAGCAGCTTAGTGGGTGGCCCAAACAATGAGCAGTTCTTC
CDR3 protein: CASSLVGGPNNEQFF

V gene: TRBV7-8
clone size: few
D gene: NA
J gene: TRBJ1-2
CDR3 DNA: TGTGCCAGCAGCCCCGGAGTAGGGGGCTACACCTTC
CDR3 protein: CASSPGVGGYTF

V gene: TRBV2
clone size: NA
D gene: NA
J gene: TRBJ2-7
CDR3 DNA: TGTGCCGGATGGACGGTTGGCGAGCAGTACTTC
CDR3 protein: CAGWTVGEQYF

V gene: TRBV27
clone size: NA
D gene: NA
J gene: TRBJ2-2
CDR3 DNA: TGTGCCAGCAGTTTGGAAGTCCGGACGGGGGAGCTGTTTTTT
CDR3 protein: CASSLEVRTGELFF

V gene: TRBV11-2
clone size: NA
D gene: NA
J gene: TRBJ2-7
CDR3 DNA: TGTGCCAGCAGCCTCCAACAGGGTGGGCCCTACGAGCAGTACTTC
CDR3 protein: CASSLQQGGPYEQYF

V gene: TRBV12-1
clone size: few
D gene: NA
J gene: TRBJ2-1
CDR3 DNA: TGTGCCAGCACCCCATACTCGGCGGGAGAGAATGAGCAGTTCTTC
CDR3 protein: CASTPYSAGENEQFF

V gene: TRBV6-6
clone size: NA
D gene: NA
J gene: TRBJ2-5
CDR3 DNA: TGTGCCAGCAGCCTACAAGCCCAAGAGACCCAGTACTTC
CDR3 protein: CASSLQAQETQYF

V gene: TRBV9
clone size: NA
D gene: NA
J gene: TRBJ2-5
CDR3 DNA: TGTGCCAGCAGCGTAGGGGCCACCGTCCCAGAAGAGACCCAGTACTTC
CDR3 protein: CASSVGATVPEETQYF

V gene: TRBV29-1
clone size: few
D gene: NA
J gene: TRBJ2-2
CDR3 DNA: TGCAGCGGGGGGGTAACCGGGGAGCTGTTTTTT
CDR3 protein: CSGGVTGELFF

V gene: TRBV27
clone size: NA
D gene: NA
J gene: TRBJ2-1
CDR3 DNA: TGTGCCAGCAGTTTACCGGACAGTTTTCATGAGCAGTTCTTC
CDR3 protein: CASSLPDSFHEQFF

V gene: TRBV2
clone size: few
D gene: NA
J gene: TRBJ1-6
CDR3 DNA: TGTGCCAGCACCTTCTCTGGTGATTCACCCCTCCACTTT
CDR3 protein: CASTFSGDSPLHF

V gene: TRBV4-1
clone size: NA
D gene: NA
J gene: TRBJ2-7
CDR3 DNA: TGCGCCAGCAGCCCAGTCAGGAGCTCCTACGAGCAGTACTTC
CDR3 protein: CASSPVRSSYEQYF

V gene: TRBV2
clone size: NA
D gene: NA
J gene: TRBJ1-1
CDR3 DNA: TGTGCCAGCAGTGAAGCGGAGACAGTTACTGAAGCTTTCTTT
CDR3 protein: CASSEAETVTEAFF

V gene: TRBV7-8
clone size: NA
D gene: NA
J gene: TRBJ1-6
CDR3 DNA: TGTGCCAGCAGCTTAGTTATCGAGGGTAATTCACCCCTCCACTTT
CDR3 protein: CASSLVIEGNSPLHF

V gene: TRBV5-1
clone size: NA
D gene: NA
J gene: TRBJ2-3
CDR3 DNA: TGCGCCAGCAGCCCGGAGGGCACAGATACGCAGTATTTT
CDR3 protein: CASSPEGTDTQYF

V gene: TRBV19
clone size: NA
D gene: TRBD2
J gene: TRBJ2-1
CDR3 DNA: TGTGCCAGTACCCCAAGGGGGACTAGGAACGCCAAGGGCACCAATGAGCAGTTCTTC
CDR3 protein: CASTPRGTRNAKGTNEQFF

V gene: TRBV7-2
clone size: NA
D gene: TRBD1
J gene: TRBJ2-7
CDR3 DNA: TGTGCCAGCAGCCCCCCTTGGGACAGGCTCTACGAGCAGTACTTC
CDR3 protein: CASSPPWDRLYEQYF

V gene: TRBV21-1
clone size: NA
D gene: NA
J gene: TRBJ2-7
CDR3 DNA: TGTGCCAGCAGCAAAGCGGTGATCTCCTACGAGCAGTACTTC
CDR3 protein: CASSKAVISYEQYF

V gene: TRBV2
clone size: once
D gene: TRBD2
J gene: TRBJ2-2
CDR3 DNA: TGTGCCAGCCGAGCGGGGGGCCCGAACACCGGGGAGCTGTTTTTT
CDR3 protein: CASRAGGPNTGELFF

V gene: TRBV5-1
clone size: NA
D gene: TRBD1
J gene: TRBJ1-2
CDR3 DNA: TGCGCCAGCAGCGCTACCGCCGGGACAGGGTTGTATGGCTACACCTTC
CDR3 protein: CASSATAGTGLYGYTF

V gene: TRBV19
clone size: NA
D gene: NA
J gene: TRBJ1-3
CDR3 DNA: TGTGCCAGTAGATTGGGAAGCTCTGGAAACACCATATATTTT
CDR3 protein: CASRLGSSGNTIYF

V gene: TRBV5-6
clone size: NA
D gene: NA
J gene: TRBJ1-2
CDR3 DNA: TGTGCCAGCAGCCCAGGGGTGGGATATGGCTACACCTTC
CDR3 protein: CASSPGVGYGYTF

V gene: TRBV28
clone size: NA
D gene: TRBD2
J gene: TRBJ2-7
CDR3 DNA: TGTGCCACCCATGAGCGGGGGGGGTCCTACGAGCAGTACTTC
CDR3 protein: CATHERGGSYEQYF

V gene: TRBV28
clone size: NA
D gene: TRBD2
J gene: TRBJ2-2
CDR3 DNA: TGTGCCGGCGGGGGGACGAACACCGGGGAGCTGTTTTTT
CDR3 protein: CAGGGTNTGELFF

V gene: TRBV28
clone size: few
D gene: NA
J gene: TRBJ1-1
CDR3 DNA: TGTGCCAGCAGATCTAATCTAGGTTCTGAAGCTTTCTTT
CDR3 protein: CASRSNLGSEAFF

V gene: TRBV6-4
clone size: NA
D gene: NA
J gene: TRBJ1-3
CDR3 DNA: TGTGCCAGCAGAGGCAACACCATATATTTT
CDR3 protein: CASRGNTIYF

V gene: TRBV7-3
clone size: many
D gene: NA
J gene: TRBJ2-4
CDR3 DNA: TGTGCCAGCAGCCAAGGCCCCGAGGGGACCAACATTCAGTACTTC
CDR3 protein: CASSQGPEGTNIQYF

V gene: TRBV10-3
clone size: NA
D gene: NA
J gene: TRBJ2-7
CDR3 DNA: TGTGCCATCGGGACTGGGACGAAAAACGAGCAGTACTTC
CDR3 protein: CAIGTGTKNEQYF